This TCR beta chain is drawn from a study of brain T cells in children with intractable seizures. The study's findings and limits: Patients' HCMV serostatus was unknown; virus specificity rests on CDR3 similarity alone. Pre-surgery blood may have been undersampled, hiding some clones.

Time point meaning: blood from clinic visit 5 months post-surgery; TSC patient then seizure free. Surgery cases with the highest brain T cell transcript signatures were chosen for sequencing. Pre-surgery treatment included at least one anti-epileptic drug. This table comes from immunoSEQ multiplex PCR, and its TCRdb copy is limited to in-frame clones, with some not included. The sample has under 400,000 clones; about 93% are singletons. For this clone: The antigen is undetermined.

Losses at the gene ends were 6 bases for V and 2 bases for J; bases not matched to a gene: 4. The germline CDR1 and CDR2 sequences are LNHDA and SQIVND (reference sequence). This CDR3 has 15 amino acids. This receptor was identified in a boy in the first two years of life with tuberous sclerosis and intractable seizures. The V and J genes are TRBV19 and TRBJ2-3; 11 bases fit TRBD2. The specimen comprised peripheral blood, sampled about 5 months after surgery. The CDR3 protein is CASRAGLAATDTQYF. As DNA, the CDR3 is TGTGCCAGTAGGGCGGGACTAGCGGCCACAGATACGCAGTATTTT.